This entry concerns a single T cell receptor (beta chain). Its cognate antigen is unknown. The study ran its PCR with 60 Vbeta and 13 Jbeta primers. Data came from immunoSEQ multiplex PCR; TCRdb stores just in-frame clones and leaves some out. The sample contains around 140,000 clones, approximately 80% of which appear only once. This sample was taken from a study of cytomegalovirus exposure and HLA in healthy donors. At the level of the study: Clustering assigned about 80% of the approximately 400 genotyped donors to the Caucasian-associated ancestry cluster. Study-level findings and limits: TRBV6-2, TRBV6-3 and other indistinguishable V segments were excluded. As was reported, the classifier diagnosed cytomegalovirus status with high specificity and sensitivity. Clonal expansion was found to be greater in HLA-associated TCR beta chains than in equally common others in a later analysis.

Germline CDR1 SGHTA, CDR2 FQGTGA. The V gene lost 4 bases and the J gene lost 0 bases, with 16 bases spanning the gap. This CDR3 comprises 18 residues. Sequences were obtained from PBMCs. The receptor was isolated from a female donor in good health and CMV-seropositive. The chain carries TRBV7-3 and TRBJ2-6; D perhaps matches TRBD2 (6 bases). CDR3 in DNA: TGTGCCAGCAGCTCGCGGGGACTTAAGAGCTCTGGGGCCAACGTCCTGACTTTC. Translated, it gives CASSSRGLKSSGANVLTF.